The 26 T cell receptor beta chains listed next were all sequenced from one sample in a study of neurological immune-mediated disorders. TCRdb re-derived calls from the 5' RACE reads in MiXCR, one entry per CDR3 protein. The repertoire holds approximately 52,000 distinct CDR3 sequences, with 3% to 3.5% as singletons. The sequenced sample consisted of PBMCs. These receptors originate from a man aged 35-49 years with multiple sclerosis.

This clonotype was found many times. The chain is built from TRBV5-1 and TRBJ2-5; 8 bases agree with TRBD1. The CDR3 loop spans 15 amino acids. CDR1 and CDR2 from the germline V gene are SGHRS and YFSETQ. Trimming cost V 4 bases and J 3 bases; bases outside gene matches: 8. CDR3 in amino acids: CASSLRGTGEETQYF. In DNA form, the CDR3 reads TGCGCCAGCAGCCTTCGGGGGACAGGTGAAGAGACCCAGTACTTC.

This clonotype was recorded at least ten times. The chain recombines TRBV11-2 with TRBJ2-7, with 7 bases identical to TRBD1. The trim removed 1 base at V and 4 bases at J, leaving 7 bases unmatched. Germline lookup yields CDR1 SGHAT and CDR2 FQNNGV. This CDR3 is 15 amino acids long. CDR3 protein: CASSLVAGGRYEQYF. The DNA of the CDR3 is TGTGCCAGCAGCTTAGTGGCAGGGGGAAGATACGAGCAGTACTTC.

The table lists this clonotype with many counts. J is TRBJ1-2 and V is TRBV6-5; D not certain. V was pared by 6 bases and J by 5 bases, with 10 bases between. The CDR3 sequence is 12 residues long. Germline assignment: CDR1 MNHEY and CDR2 SVGAGI. The CDR3 DNA reads as TGTGCCAGCAGGTTGGGAGGATATGGCTACACCTTC. It codes for CASRLGGYGYTF.

This clonotype has at least ten counts. This chain uses TRBV6-1 with TRBJ1-2; no clear D gene. The CDR3 loop spans 11 amino acids. V shed 7 bases and J shed 6 bases, with 9 bases lying between them. CDR1 is MNHNS and CDR2 is SASEGT in the germline V gene. The CDR3 protein is CASTPLDGYTF. The CDR3 DNA reads as TGTGCCAGCACCCCTCTTGATGGCTACACCTTC.

This clonotype has at least ten counts. The rearrangement joins TRBV5-5 to TRBJ1-1, with D unclear. Germline assignment: CDR1 SGHKS and CDR2 YYEKEE (reference sequence). Trimming removed 10 bases at V and 5 bases at J, with 18 bases between. The CDR3 has 13 amino acids. The CDR3 loop reads CASKMGVGTEAFF. The CDR3 nucleotides read TGTGCCTCCAAGATGGGAGTAGGGACTGAAGCTTTCTTT.

Ten or more counts support this clonotype. This rearrangement joins TRBV18 to TRBJ1-1; 11 bases align to TRBD1. The CDR3 sequence is 16 residues long. CDR1 is KGHSH and CDR2 is LQKENI in the germline V gene. Trimming at V came to 5 bases and at J to 0 bases, leaving 5 bases not matched to a gene. The CDR3 loop reads CASSSRTGGLNTEAFF. CDR3 DNA sequence: TGTGCCAGCTCATCCCGGACAGGGGGCCTGAACACTGAAGCTTTCTTT.

Many counts were recorded for this clonotype. This chain links TRBV10-3 with TRBJ2-5, with TRBD2 as a possible D gene (7 bases). CDR1 is ENHRY and CDR2 is SYGVKD in the germline V gene. CDR3 length: 14 residues. Trimming left V 4 bases short and J 2 bases short, with 11 bases between. This chain's CDR3 is CAISGGGQQETQYF. Here the CDR3 DNA reads TGTGCCATCAGTGGGGGGGGCCAGCAAGAGACCCAGTACTTC.

The table lists this clonotype with a few counts. The chain has TRBV6-5 and TRBJ2-1; 11 bases match TRBD1. This CDR3 is built from 15 residues. CDR1 and CDR2 (germline): MNHEY, SVGAGI. The trim removed 6 bases at V and 4 bases at J, leaving 5 bases unmatched. CDR3 bases: TGTGCCAGCAGCTATGGACAGGGGGCATACAATGAGCAGTTCTTC. Translation: CASSYGQGAYNEQFF.

Remarks on this clonotype: A much larger clone differs from this one at a single base, so this may be a read error. The chain recombines TRBV7-8 with TRBJ2-7; D tentatively reads TRBD1 or TRBD2 (5 bases each). The CDR3 covers 13 residues. The germline V gene encodes CDR1 SGHVS and CDR2 FQNEAQ. Trimming cost V 5 bases and J 4 bases, with 12 bases left between them. The CDR3 nucleotides are TGTGCCAGCAGCCCGGGAAAGGGGTACGAGCAGTACTTC. Its translation: CASSPGKGYEQYF.

This clonotype was detected ten times or more. This rearrangement joins TRBV7-9 to TRBJ2-7; a weak D match, TRBD1 (6 bases). The CDR3 loop spans 14 amino acids. Per the germline V gene, CDR1 is SEHNR and CDR2 is FQNEAQ (reference sequence). Trimming removed 3 bases at V and 0 bases at J, with 9 bases between. CDR3 in DNA: TGTGCCAGCAGCTTCCCAGGGGTCTCCTACGAGCAGTACTTC. As protein: CASSFPGVSYEQYF.

This clonotype has ten or more counts. The chain carries TRBV25-1 and TRBJ1-1; D gene ambiguous. Germline loops: CDR1 MGHDK, CDR2 SYGVNS. The CDR3 covers 11 residues. V gave up 4 bases and J gave up 10 bases, with 10 bases separating them. The DNA for the CDR3 is TGTGCCAGCAGTGGGGCACGCGGAGCTTTCTTT. Translation gives CASSGARGAFF. The full variable domain, rest sourced from reference TRBV25-1 and TRBJ1-1, is EADIYQTPRYLVIGTGKKITLECSQTMGHDKMYWYQQDPGMELHLIHYSYGVNSTEKGDLSSESTVSRIRTEHFPLTLESARPSHTSQYLCASSGARGAFFGQGTRLTVV.

This clonotype was seen repeatedly, ten times or more. This sequence joins TRBV20-1 and TRBJ2-3; TRBD2 aligns across 12 bases. This CDR3 has 20 amino acids. CDR1 DFQATT and CDR2 SNEGSKA come from the germline V gene (reference sequence). V shed 0 bases and J 3 bases; nucleotides not matched to a gene: 16. For the CDR3, the DNA is TGCAGTGCTAGAGATATCTCTAGCGGGGGGGAGCGCGGGGCAACAGATACGCAGTATTTT. This codes for CSARDISSGGERGATDTQYF.

At least ten counts were recorded for this clonotype. The chain couples TRBV29-1 to TRBJ1-5; D ambiguous. Germline V gene sequence: CDR1 SQVTM, CDR2 ANQGSEA. Trimming cost V 4 bases and J 3 bases, with 10 bases left between them. CDR3 length equals 13 residues. CDR3: CSVGVGVNQPQHF. CDR3 bases: TGCAGCGTTGGCGTGGGTGTCAATCAGCCCCAGCATTTT.

This clonotype was detected many times. The genes are TRBV27 and TRBJ1-5; the D is unclear. CDR3 length: 14 residues. The V end was cut by 6 bases, the J end by 7 bases, with 16 bases between. Germline CDR1 is MNHEY and CDR2 is SMNVEV (reference sequence). The CDR3 protein is CASSLRPYLQPQHF. As DNA, the CDR3 is TGTGCCAGCAGCCTTAGGCCTTACCTGCAGCCCCAGCATTTT.

This clonotype has a count of ten or more. CDR3 in DNA: TGTGCCATCAGTGAAGATGGAGGGGGCGTGAATACGCAGTATTTT. As protein: CAISEDGGGVNTQYF. V is TRBV10-3 and J is TRBJ2-3, with D possibly TRBD1 on 7 matching bases. Trimming removed 3 bases from V and 7 bases from J, with 17 bases in between. The CDR3 has 15 amino acids. Per the germline V gene, CDR1 is ENHRY and CDR2 is SYGVKD.

This clonotype has at least ten counts. The chain combines TRBV5-1 with TRBJ1-4; 8 bases align to TRBD1. V dropped 3 bases and J dropped 4; count of bases not matched to a gene: 8. The CDR3 is made up of 16 amino acids. The germline V gene encodes CDR1 SGHRS and CDR2 YFSETQ. The CDR3 region is CASSSVAQGDNEKLFF. CDR3 coding DNA: TGCGCCAGCAGCTCCGTGGCACAGGGGGATAATGAAAAACTGTTTTTT.

This clonotype was counted between two and nine times. The chain carries TRBV18 and TRBJ1-1, with D uncertain. The CDR3 length is 15 residues. CDR1 and CDR2 (germline): KGHSH, LQKENI. V shed 3 bases and J shed 0 bases, with 11 bases lying between them. The CDR3 sequence: CASSPIDGLNTEAFF. CDR3 bases: TGTGCCAGCTCACCCATAGACGGTTTGAACACTGAAGCTTTCTTT. Full variable domain (rest looked up from reference TRBV18 and TRBJ1-1): NAGVMQNPRHLVRRRGQEARLRCSPMKGHSHVYWYRQLPEEGLKFMVYLQKENIIDESGMPKERFSAEFPKEGPSILRIQQVVRGDSAAYFCASSPIDGLNTEAFFGQGTRLTVV.

This clonotype was recorded many times. This sequence joins TRBV12-3 or TRBV12-4 and TRBJ2-7, with TRBD1 matching 7 bases. The J segment lost 4 bases and the V segment lost 6 bases, leaving 12 bases of the junction unmatched. The CDR3 totals 15 residues. In DNA, the CDR3 is TGTGCCAGCAGAACAGGCAGGGGGAAAGTATACGAGCAGTACTTC. It yields the protein CASRTGRGKVYEQYF.

This clonotype was seen repeatedly, ten times or more. A much larger clone is a single base away; this may be a read error. The V and J genes are TRBV5-1 and TRBJ2-7; 7 bases agree with TRBD1. The V and J ends lost 1 base and 7 bases, in that order; junction bases with no gene match: 11. The length of the CDR3 is 15 residues. Germline CDR1 SGHRS, CDR2 YFSETQ. For the CDR3, the DNA is TGCGCCAGCAGCTTGTCCGGGACAGCCATCCAAGAGCAGTACTTC. It codes for CASSLSGTAIQEQYF.

This clonotype was picked up many times. The chain links TRBV5-1 to TRBJ1-4; 7 nucleotides match TRBD1. In germline, CDR1 is SGHRS, CDR2 YFSETQ. The CDR3 length is 13 residues. The ends lost 6 bases at V and 5 bases at J; junction bases unmatched: 4. This chain's CDR3 is CASKTGLNEKLFF. The CDR3 region has the DNA TGCGCCAGCAAGACAGGGTTGAATGAAAAACTGTTTTTT.

This clonotype was detected many times. The rearrangement links TRBV20-1 to TRBJ2-1; 14 nucleotides align to TRBD2. The ends lost 6 bases at V and 13 bases at J; junction bases unmatched: 8. The CDR3 runs 13 residues. CDR1 and CDR2 from the germline V gene are DFQATT and SNEGSKA (reference sequence). Here the CDR3 reads CSALVGTSGGQFF. DNA of the CDR3: TGCAGTGCCCTAGTCGGGACTAGCGGGGGTCAGTTCTTC.

There are many counts of this clonotype. This chain connects TRBV6-5 to TRBJ1-3; 12 nucleotides line up with TRBD1. Germline V gene lookup returns CDR1 MNHEY and CDR2 SVGAGI. J was trimmed by 4 bases and V by 5 bases; bases with no gene match: 12. The CDR3 consists of 18 residues. The CDR3 DNA reads as TGTGCCAGCAGTCGGACCCGGGACAGGGGGCTGGGGGGAAACACCATATATTTT. This codes for CASSRTRDRGLGGNTIYF.

This clonotype was recorded many times. The chain joins TRBV20-1 to TRBJ1-1; the match to TRBD1 covers 9 bases. CDR1 and CDR2 from the germline V gene are DFQATT and SNEGSKA (reference sequence). Trimming cost V 6 bases and J 8 bases; bases outside gene matches: 10. The CDR3 covers 13 residues. The CDR3 is CSAPQGAEGEAFF. The DNA for the CDR3 is TGCAGTGCGCCACAGGGGGCGGAGGGCGAAGCTTTCTTT.

This clonotype was picked up many times. The genes are TRBV7-2 and TRBJ1-2; D is ambiguous. Germline V CDR1 and CDR2: SGHTA, FQGNSA. The CDR3 covers 13 residues. With 8 bases removed from V and 3 bases from J, the gap between germline ends came to 13 bases. CDR3 bases: TGTGCCAGCGGTCGATGGGCGGACTATGGCTACACCTTC. This codes for CASGRWADYGYTF.

This clonotype has a count of ten or more. V and J are TRBV10-2 and TRBJ2-7; perhaps TRBD1 as D (6 bases). Trimming removed 3 bases from V and 2 bases from J, with 14 bases in between. The CDR3 is 15 amino acids. Germline CDR1 is WSHSY and CDR2 is SAAADI. CDR3 nucleotide sequence: TGCGCCAGCAGTGACACAGGGTGGGTGACCTACGAGCAGTACTTC. It encodes CASSDTGWVTYEQYF.

This clonotype was seen repeatedly, ten times or more. Here the CDR3 reads CSAMGGSTDTQYF. The DNA of the CDR3 is TGCAGTGCTATGGGGGGTAGCACAGATACGCAGTATTTT. This chain connects TRBV20-1 to TRBJ2-3; tentatively, D is TRBD2 (6 bases). Germline CDR1 DFQATT, CDR2 SNEGSKA (reference sequence). Trimming pared 4 bases from V and 0 bases from J, leaving 8 bases between. This CDR3 has 13 amino acids.